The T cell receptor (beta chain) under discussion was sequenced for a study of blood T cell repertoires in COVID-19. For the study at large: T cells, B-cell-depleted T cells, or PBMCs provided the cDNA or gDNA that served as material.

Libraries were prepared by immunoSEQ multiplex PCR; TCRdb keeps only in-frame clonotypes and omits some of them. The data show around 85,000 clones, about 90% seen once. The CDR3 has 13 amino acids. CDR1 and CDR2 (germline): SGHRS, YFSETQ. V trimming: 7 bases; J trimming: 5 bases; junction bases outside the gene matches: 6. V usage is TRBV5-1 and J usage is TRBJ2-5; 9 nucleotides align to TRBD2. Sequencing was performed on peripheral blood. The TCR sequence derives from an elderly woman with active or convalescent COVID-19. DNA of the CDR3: TGCGCCAGCGGCTCTAGCGGGAAGGAGACCCAGTACTTC. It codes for CASGSSGKETQYF.